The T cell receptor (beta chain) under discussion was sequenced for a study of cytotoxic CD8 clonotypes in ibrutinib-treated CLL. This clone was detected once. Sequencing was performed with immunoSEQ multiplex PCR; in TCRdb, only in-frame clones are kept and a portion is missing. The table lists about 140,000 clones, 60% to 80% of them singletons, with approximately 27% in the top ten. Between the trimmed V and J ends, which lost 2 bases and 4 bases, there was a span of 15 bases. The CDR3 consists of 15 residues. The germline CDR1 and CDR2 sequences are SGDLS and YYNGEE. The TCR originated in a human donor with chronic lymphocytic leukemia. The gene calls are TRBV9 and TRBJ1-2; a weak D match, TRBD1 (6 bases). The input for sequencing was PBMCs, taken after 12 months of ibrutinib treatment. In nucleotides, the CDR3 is TGTGCCAGCAGCGTTTCTGGAGGGGGAGGCTATGGCTACACCTTC. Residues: CASSVSGGGGYGYTF.